These T cell receptor beta chains were read from a single sample in a study of blood T cell repertoires in COVID-19. This table comes from immunoSEQ multiplex PCR, and its TCRdb copy is limited to in-frame clones, with some not included. The repertoire holds 140,000 to 150,000 clones, with 75% to 85% as singletons. Sequencing used peripheral blood. The receptors here all came from a man aged 55 to 70 with active or convalescent COVID-19. CDR3s include the opening cysteine and the closing phenylalanine or tryptophan. A D gene is named only where the DNA matches it firmly. Rows give clone size only sometimes, using once, few, many, or a class for an expanded clone.

V	D	size	J	DNA	CDR3
TRBV7-2	-	-	TRBJ2-1	TGTGCCAGCAGCTGGGGCAGTAACGGTGAGCAGTTCTTC	CASSWGSNGEQFF
TRBV11-3	TRBD1	-	TRBJ1-4	TGTGCCAGCAGCCTACGACAGGGGTTCAATGAAAAACTGTTTTTT	CASSLRQGFNEKLFF
TRBV7-9	-	-	TRBJ1-1	TGTGCCAGCAGCTTACTGCGGACTGAAGCTTTCTTT	CASSLLRTEAFF
TRBV7-2	TRBD2	-	TRBJ2-4	TGTGCCAGCAGCTTCTGGACTAGCGGAGCCAAAAACATTCAGTACTTC	CASSFWTSGAKNIQYF
TRBV12-3/TRBV12-4	TRBD1	-	TRBJ1-1	TGTGCCAGCAGCACGAGGGGGCAGAATGAAGCTTTCTTT	CASSTRGQNEAFF
TRBV19	-	-	TRBJ1-2	TGTGCCAGTAGTAGGGGGCTGCCATATGGCTACACCTTC	CASSRGLPYGYTF
TRBV7-2	TRBD1	-	TRBJ1-4	TGTGCCAGCAGCGCATGGGACAGGGACGAAAAACTGTTTTTT	CASSAWDRDEKLFF
TRBV27	-	-	TRBJ1-5	TGTGCCAGCAGTTTCACAAGCAATCAGCCCCAGCATTTT	CASSFTSNQPQHF
TRBV25-1	-	-	TRBJ1-2	TGTGCCAGCAGACCTACCACGTCAGGGACTAACTATGGCTACACCTTC	CASRPTTSGTNYGYTF
TRBV6-5	-	-	TRBJ2-7	TGTGCCAGCAGTTCCGGCTCGGGCGGGATCTACGAGCAGTACTTC	CASSSGSGGIYEQYF
TRBV13	-	-	TRBJ1-6	TGTGCCACTACCGCGGGTGGTGGCTCCTATAATTCACCCCTCCACTTT	CATTAGGGSYNSPLHF
TRBV6-2/TRBV6-3	-	-	TRBJ1-2	TGTGCCAGCAGTTACTCGATCACTCCAGGGGATGGAGGCTACACCTTC	CASSYSITPGDGGYTF
TRBV14	-	-	TRBJ1-2	TGTGCCAGCAGCCAAACAGGGCTGGGCTATGGCTACACCTTC	CASSQTGLGYGYTF
TRBV30	TRBD2	-	TRBJ2-5	TGTGCCTGGTCCGGACTAGCGGGGATAAAAGAGACCCAGTACTTC	CAWSGLAGIKETQYF
TRBV29-1	TRBD2	few	TRBJ2-7	TGCAGCGTTGGTCGGGGGGGGCCCCTCTACGAGCAGTACTTC	CSVGRGGPLYEQYF
TRBV2	TRBD2	-	TRBJ2-1	TGTGCCAGCATAGTAGCGGGCGCCTACAATGAGCAGTTCTTC	CASIVAGAYNEQFF
TRBV5-8	-	-	TRBJ1-3	TGTGCCAGCAGCACTACGGACTCTGGAAACACCATATATTTT	CASSTTDSGNTIYF
TRBV10-1	TRBD2	-	TRBJ2-5	TGCGCCAGCAGTGAGTCGTCTAGCGGGGGCCAAGAGACCCAGTACTTC	CASSESSSGGQETQYF
TRBV18	-	-	TRBJ1-3	TGTGCCAGCTCACCAATCCCCCTAAACTCTGGAAACACCATATATTTT	CASSPIPLNSGNTIYF
TRBV2	TRBD1	-	TRBJ2-1	TGTGCCAGCAGACCTCCGGGACAGGGGAATCGGAATGAGCAGTTCTTC	CASRPPGQGNRNEQFF
TRBV12-3/TRBV12-4	-	-	TRBJ2-1	TGTGCCAGCAGTTTTCCCCCGTCTGAGCAGTTCTTC	CASSFPPSEQFF
TRBV6-2/TRBV6-3	-	-	TRBJ1-2	TGTGCCAGCAGTTACTCGGGGGGTTCCTATGGCTACACCTTC	CASSYSGGSYGYTF
TRBV10-2	TRBD1	-	TRBJ2-3	TGCGCCAGCAGTAACAGGGGGATGTCAGATACGCAGTATTTT	CASSNRGMSDTQYF
TRBV12-3/TRBV12-4	-	-	TRBJ1-2	TGTGCCAGCAGTTTAAGCGGAACCTCTGGCTACACCTTC	CASSLSGTSGYTF
TRBV5-6	TRBD1	-	TRBJ1-1	TGTGCCAGCAGCCCCTTGGGCAGGGGGCTTCTGAACACTGAAGCTTTCTTT	CASSPLGRGLLNTEAFF
TRBV28	TRBD1	few	TRBJ2-3	TGTGCCAGCAGTTTATTGTCGGGACAGTATAGGGATACGCAGTATTTT	CASSLLSGQYRDTQYF
TRBV19	-	-	TRBJ2-6	TGTGCCACCCTCTCTGGGGCCAACGTCCTGACTTTC	CATLSGANVLTF
TRBV7-6	-	-	TRBJ2-7	TGTGCCAGCAGCCAATTACAGGGAGCGAAATACGAGCAGTACTTC	CASSQLQGAKYEQYF
TRBV13	-	-	TRBJ1-2	TGTGCCAGCAGCTTAGACGGGGGGCACGGCTACACCTTC	CASSLDGGHGYTF
TRBV16	-	-	TRBJ2-1	TGTGCCAGCAGCCAATCTGGGAGTTGGGACAATGAGCAGTTCTTC	CASSQSGSWDNEQFF
TRBV2	-	-	TRBJ1-5	TGTGCCAGCAGTGAGGTATCTGGGGGGGTCAATCAGCCCCAGCATTTT	CASSEVSGGVNQPQHF
TRBV3-1/TRBV3-2	TRBD1	-	TRBJ1-2	TGTGCCAGCAGCCCCAGGGGGCGGGGCTATGGCTACACCTTC	CASSPRGRGYGYTF
TRBV7-2	TRBD1	-	TRBJ1-6	TGTGCCAGCAGCTGGGGACAGGCTAATTCACCCCTCCACTTT	CASSWGQANSPLHF
TRBV5-1	-	few	TRBJ1-1	TGCGCCAGCAGCTTGGTCCCGGGGATGAACACTGAAGCTTTCTTT	CASSLVPGMNTEAFF
TRBV4-1	TRBD1	-	TRBJ2-3	TGCGCCAGCAGCCCGACAGGGTGGACAGATACGCAGTATTTT	CASSPTGWTDTQYF
TRBV2	-	-	TRBJ1-1	TGTGCCAGCAGCAAGACAGACCTCCCTGAAGCTTTCTTT	CASSKTDLPEAFF
TRBV5-1	TRBD1	-	TRBJ2-3	TGCGCCAGCAGCTTGGGCACCGGGACAGGCACAGATACGCAGTATTTT	CASSLGTGTGTDTQYF
TRBV3-1/TRBV3-2	-	-	TRBJ2-7	TGTGCCAGCAGCCAAGATCTCAGGGGCGACGAGCAGTACTTC	CASSQDLRGDEQYF
TRBV4-3	TRBD1	-	TRBJ2-1	TGCGCCAGCAGCCAGATGGCCGGGACAGCATACAATGAGCAGTTCTTC	CASSQMAGTAYNEQFF
TRBV28	TRBD1	-	TRBJ2-7	TGTGCCAGCACTCCCTCCGGGACAGGGTCGGGCGAGCAGTACTTC	CASTPSGTGSGEQYF
TRBV19	TRBD2	-	TRBJ2-3	TGTGCCAGTAGTATAGGATTTTTTACGGGGGGGGGCACAGATACGCAGTATTTT	CASSIGFFTGGGTDTQYF
TRBV7-6	TRBD2	-	TRBJ2-1	TGTGCCAGCAGCTTAGGGACTAGCGGACACAATGAGCAGTTCTTC	CASSLGTSGHNEQFF
TRBV2	TRBD1	-	TRBJ2-1	TGTGCCAGCAGTCCACGACAGGGCGATCACAATGAGCAGTTCTTC	CASSPRQGDHNEQFF
TRBV27	-	-	TRBJ2-1	TGTGCCAGCAGTGAGGGGGGGAGGGCCTTGGGTGAGCAGTTCTTC	CASSEGGRALGEQFF
TRBV18	-	-	TRBJ1-2	TGTGCCAGCTCACGATCAGGACAGAAGTATGGCTACACCTTC	CASSRSGQKYGYTF